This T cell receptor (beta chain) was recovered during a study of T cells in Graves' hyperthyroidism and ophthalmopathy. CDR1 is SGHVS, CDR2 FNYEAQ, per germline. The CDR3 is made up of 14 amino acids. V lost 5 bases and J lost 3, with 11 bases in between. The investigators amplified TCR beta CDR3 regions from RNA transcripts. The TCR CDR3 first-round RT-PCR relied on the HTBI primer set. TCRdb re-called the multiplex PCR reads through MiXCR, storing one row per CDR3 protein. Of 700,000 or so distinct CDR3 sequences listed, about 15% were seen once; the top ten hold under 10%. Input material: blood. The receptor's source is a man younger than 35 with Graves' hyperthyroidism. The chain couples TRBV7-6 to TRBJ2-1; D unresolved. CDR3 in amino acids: CASSRVGSYNEQFF. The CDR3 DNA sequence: TGTGCCAGCAGCCGGGTGGGCAGCTACAATGAGCAGTTCTTC.